This TCR beta chain was identified in a study of regulatory T cells in long-lasting Graves disease. To note about this clonotype: As yet, its antigen is unknown.

This CDR3 comprises 13 residues. The germline V and J ends were trimmed by 7 bases and 1 base, with 7 bases remaining between them. The germline V gene encodes CDR1 SGHTA and CDR2 FQGNSA. Described time point: newly diagnosed GD, antithyroid drugs for less than 3 months. Making the TCR library involved RNA that had been extracted from PBMCs. Investigators report Graves' disease was diagnosed under American Thyroid Association guidelines. Through Arm-PCR of CDR3 regions and iRepertoire HTBI primers, TCR beta libraries were built. TCRdb recomputed calls from the multiplex PCR reads with MiXCR, one row per CDR3 protein. Of about 430,000 distinct CDR3 sequences detected, about 15% appear once; the ten largest clones hold approximately 8%. Points from the study as a whole: When disease was persistent, TRBV28, TRBJ1-2 and TRBJ2-5 were the favored segments.

This sample also appeared in a second study, on T cells in Graves' hyperthyroidism and ophthalmopathy. That source adds: With the HTBI primer set, the TCR CDR3 went through a first round of RT-PCR.

The sample here was peripheral blood mononuclear cells (PBMCs), taken at new diagnosis, from a patient treated with antithyroid drugs. The sequence was obtained from a woman aged 40 to 50 with Graves disease. The J gene is TRBJ2-2, the V gene TRBV7-2; D is ambiguous. CDR3 bases: TGTGCCAGCATGTCCATGAACACCGGGGAGCTGTTTTTT. Amino acid sequence: CASMSMNTGELFF.